This T cell receptor beta chain was sequenced during a study of control samples from healthy donors and cancer patients (dated by TCRdb to about 2020). For this clone: Its specific antigen is unknown. The sample holds no much larger clone one base away, and base qualities are not on file.

The library was made by the immunoSEQ multiplex PCR assay. The immuneACCESS repertoire file appears here via TCRdb, limited to in-frame rearrangements. These files lack a portion of the clones; in checked studies, under half of the deficit traces to unresolved V genes, and the cause of the others is not known. This sample has around 28,000 clones in its table, and more than 75% of those were observed once. The ten most abundant clones make up about an eighth of the sample. Taken from cysteine to phenylalanine, the CDR3 has 18 residues. This entry keeps only the CDR3 DNA: 54 bases, framed from base 1. The V end gives up 5 bases and the J end 1 base, leaving 14 bases in the junction not matched to a gene. The germline V gene (reference sequence) sets CDR1 to LNHDA and CDR2 to SQIVND.

The receptor was derived from a man aged 50 or older with lung cancer. The sequenced material came from PBMCs. Rearrangement joined TRBV19 to TRBJ1-1, with 9 bases matching TRBD1. Read as DNA, the sequence is TGTGCCAGTAGTCCCCAAGGGACAGGGCTTTACGAGAACACTGAAGCTTTCTTT. Its coded protein is CASSPQGTGLYENTEAFF. When the CDR3 is completed using the reference TRBV19 and TRBJ1-1 genes on either side, the full variable domain is DGGITQSPKYLFRKEGQNVTLSCEQNLNHDAMYWYRQDPGQGLRLIYYSQIVNDFQKGDIAEGYSVSREKKESFPLTVTSAQKNPTAFYLCASSPQGTGLYENTEAFFGQGTRLTVV.